A single sample is the source of the 17 T cell receptor beta chains below, sequenced in a study of blood T cells in healthy people across ages. A sample-barcoded 5' primer and a J-beta primer mix were used in a second PCR of roughly 7 to 11 cycles. TCRdb reanalysed the 5' RACE reads using MiXCR and keeps one entry per CDR3 protein. The sample records roughly 550,000 distinct CDR3 sequences, about 25% being singletons. The sample was also linked to a second study, of T cells of mothers and their children.

Material: blood. Receptors were obtained from a boy younger than 18 in good health.

Ten or more counts support this clonotype. The rearrangement joins TRBV12-3 or TRBV12-4 to TRBJ2-3, with 9 bases identical to TRBD2. There are 17 residues in the CDR3. The V and J ends lost 5 bases and 3 bases, in that order; junction bases with no gene match: 12. The CDR3 bases are TGTGCCAGCAGTCCCCCCCAAAGGAGCGGGAGGACAGATACGCAGTATTTT. It yields the protein CASSPPQRSGRTDTQYF.

The chain has TRBV5-1 and TRBJ1-2, with D maybe TRBD1 (5 bases). The germline CDR1 and CDR2 sequences are SGHRS and YFSETQ. Trimming took 0 bases from V and 7 from J, leaving 16 bases between them. The CDR3 spans 15 residues. CDR3 DNA sequence: TGCGCCAGCAGCTTGGTGCCAGGGTCCGGTTTTGGCTACACCTTC. It encodes CASSLVPGSGFGYTF.

The V gene is TRBV4-3, the J gene TRBJ1-2, with D possibly TRBD1 on 5 matching bases. The CDR3 spans 14 residues. V lost 1 base, J lost 4 bases, and 10 bases lay in between. Per the germline V gene, CDR1 is LGHNA and CDR2 is YSLEER. The CDR3 bases are TGCGCCAGCAGCCAAGGGGACCTTACCTATGGCTACACCTTC. Translated: CASSQGDLTYGYTF.

This clonotype was detected a few times. The genes are TRBV4-1 and TRBJ2-2; 8 nucleotides align to TRBD1. This CDR3 has 16 residues. Looked up from germline, CDR1 is MGHRA and CDR2 is YSYEKL. The junction had 8 bases not matched to a gene; V was cut back by 2 bases and J by 6 bases. The CDR3 sequence is CASSQRTGIDSGELFF. The DNA for the CDR3 is TGCGCCAGCAGCCAAAGGACAGGGATCGATTCCGGGGAGCTGTTTTTT.

The J gene is TRBJ2-2, the V gene TRBV6-2 or TRBV6-3; D not certain. V shed 6 bases and J shed 1 base, with 3 bases lying between them. Germline V gene lookup returns CDR1 MNHEY and CDR2 SVGEGT. The CDR3 consists of 12 residues. The CDR3 sequence: CASRKNTGELFF. The CDR3 DNA follows: TGTGCCAGCAGGAAGAACACCGGGGAGCTGTTTTTT.

This clonotype was counted only a few times. The chain couples TRBV2 to TRBJ2-5, with 8 positions matching TRBD2. Gene TRBJ2-7 matches the end of the DNA better, so the J call may be wrong. Germline-derived CDR1 and CDR2 are SNHLY and FYNNEI. This CDR3 region has 13 residues. DNA of the CDR3: TGTGCCGGCCCACTAGCGGCAGGCTACGAGCAGTACTTC. This sequence encodes CAGPLAAGYEQYF.

The J gene is TRBJ2-5, the V gene TRBV20-1, with a possible D match to TRBD1 (6 bases). Looked up from germline, CDR1 is DFQATT and CDR2 is SNEGSKA (reference sequence). Trimming removed 4 bases at V and 5 bases at J, with 29 bases between. This CDR3 comprises 18 residues. CDR3 bases: TGCAGTGCTATCCAGAGTGGGTCTCGGGACATCCGCCGGGAGACCCAGTACTTC. Translation gives CSAIQSGSRDIRRETQYF.

This clonotype was counted many times. The rearrangement links TRBV5-5 to TRBJ2-3; perhaps TRBD2 as D (5 bases). The CDR3 is 15 residues long. Trimming took off 0 bases at V and 6 bases at J, with 14 bases between the two ends. Germline V gene data show CDR1 as SGHKS and CDR2 as YYEKEE (reference sequence). The CDR3 is CASSLGVSASDTQYF. The CDR3 DNA reads TGTGCCAGCAGCTTGGGGGTTAGCGCCAGTGATACGCAGTATTTT.

This clonotype was seen a single time. The chain is built from TRBV7-9 and TRBJ1-2; 8 positions match TRBD1. This CDR3 region has 16 residues. Looked up from germline, CDR1 is SEHNR and CDR2 is FQNEAQ (reference sequence). V lost 3 bases to trimming and J lost 2 bases; unmatched junction nucleotides: 8. CDR3 loop: CASSLGGQGLNYGYTF. For the CDR3, the DNA is TGTGCCAGCAGCTTGGGCGGACAGGGCCTAAACTATGGCTACACCTTC.

V usage is TRBV7-2 and J usage is TRBJ2-1; 9 bases line up with TRBD2. CDR3 size: 14 residues. Germline V lookup: CDR1 SGHTA, CDR2 FQGNSA. Losses at the gene ends were 1 base for V and 9 bases for J; bases not matched to a gene: 4. The CDR3 reads CASSLGGGGLEQFF. The CDR3 DNA sequence: TGTGCCAGCAGCTTAGGCGGGGGGGGTCTTGAGCAGTTCTTC.

This clonotype came up a few times. The V gene is TRBV21-1, the J gene TRBJ2-2. TRBV21-1 is classified as a pseudogene. The CDR3 spans 14 residues. CDR3 sequence: CASSISRDTGELFF. The CDR3 DNA reads TGTGCCAGCAGCATATCTAGGGACACCGGGGAGCTGTTTTTT.

This clonotype appeared a few times. CDR3 amino acids: CASTSGTPGSPLHF. The CDR3 DNA follows: TGTGCCAGCACCAGTGGGACACCGGGTTCACCCCTCCACTTT. The chain uses TRBV28 and TRBJ1-6; possible D gene TRBD1, 6 bases. V shed 7 bases and J shed 9 bases, with 16 bases lying between them. Germline V lookup: CDR1 MDHEN, CDR2 SYDVKM. CDR3 length: 14 residues. Combining the CDR3 with reference TRBV28 and TRBJ1-6 gives the whole variable domain DVKVTQSSRYLVKRTGEKVFLECVQDMDHENMFWYRQDPGLGLRLIYFSYDVKMKEKGDIPEGYSVSREKKERFSLILESASTNQTSMYLCASTSGTPGSPLHFGNGTRLTVT.

This chain uses TRBV5-6 with TRBJ2-7, with 11 positions matching TRBD1. The germline CDR1 and CDR2 sequences are SGHDT and YYEEEE. Trimming took 4 bases from V and 5 from J; bases not matched to a gene: 8. There are 15 residues in the CDR3. CDR3 DNA: TGTGCCAGCAGCCCCTTGGGGACAGGGGGTAACGAGCAGTACTTC. Its protein product is CASSPLGTGGNEQYF.

The sample holds a few counts of this clonotype. CDR3 residues: CASGTGVSSGNTIYF. The CDR3 DNA reads as TGCGCCAGCGGAACAGGGGTTAGCTCTGGAAACACCATATATTTT. The chain couples TRBV4-3 to TRBJ1-3; TRBD1 matches at 7 bases. The CDR3 runs to 15 residues. Germline V gene data show CDR1 as LGHNA and CDR2 as YSLEER. Trimming removed 8 bases from V and 0 bases from J; junction bases left unmatched: 7.

This clonotype was seen a few times. This chain joins TRBV20-1 and TRBJ2-3, with 8 bases matching TRBD2. After removal of 3 bases from V and 0 bases from J, the junction contained 11 bases not matched to a gene. The CDR3 covers 17 residues. Germline lookup yields CDR1 DFQATT and CDR2 SNEGSKA (reference sequence). CDR3 protein: CSASSLPGLGSTDTQYF. The CDR3 region has the DNA TGCAGTGCTAGCTCCCTCCCGGGACTAGGAAGCACAGATACGCAGTATTTT.

V and J are TRBV5-1 and TRBJ1-3; D gene uncertain. This CDR3 has 15 residues. V lost 0 bases and J lost 0, with 7 bases in between. Germline CDR1 and CDR2: SGHRS and YFSETQ. The CDR3 nucleotides read TGCGCCAGCAGCTTGGGGCAGAACTCTGGAAACACCATATATTTT. Translating gives CASSLGQNSGNTIYF.

The V and J genes are TRBV20-1 and TRBJ2-5; tentative D call: TRBD1 (5 bases). The CDR3 has 13 residues. Per germline, CDR1 DFQATT and CDR2 SNEGSKA (reference sequence). Between the trimmed V and J ends, which lost 5 bases and 3 bases, there was a span of 13 bases. Here the CDR3 reads CSAGWGREETQYF. The CDR3 coding sequence is TGCAGTGCTGGTTGGGGCAGGGAAGAGACCCAGTACTTC.